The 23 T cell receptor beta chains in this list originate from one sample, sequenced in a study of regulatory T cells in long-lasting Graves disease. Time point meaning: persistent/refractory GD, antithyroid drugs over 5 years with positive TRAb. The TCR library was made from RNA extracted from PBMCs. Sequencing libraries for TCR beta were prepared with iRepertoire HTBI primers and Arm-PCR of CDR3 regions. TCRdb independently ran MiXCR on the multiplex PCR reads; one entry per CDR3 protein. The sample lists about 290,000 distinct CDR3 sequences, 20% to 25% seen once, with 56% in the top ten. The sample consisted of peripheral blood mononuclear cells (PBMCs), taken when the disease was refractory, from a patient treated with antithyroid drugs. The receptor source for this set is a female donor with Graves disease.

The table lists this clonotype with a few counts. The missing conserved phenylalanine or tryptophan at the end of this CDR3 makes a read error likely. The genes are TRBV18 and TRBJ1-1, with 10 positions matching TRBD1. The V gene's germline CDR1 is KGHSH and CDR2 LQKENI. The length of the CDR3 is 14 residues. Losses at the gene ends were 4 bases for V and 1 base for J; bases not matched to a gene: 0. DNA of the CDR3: TGTGCCAGCTCACGACAGGGGGCGAACACTGAAGCTTTCCTT. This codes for CASSRQGANTEAFL.

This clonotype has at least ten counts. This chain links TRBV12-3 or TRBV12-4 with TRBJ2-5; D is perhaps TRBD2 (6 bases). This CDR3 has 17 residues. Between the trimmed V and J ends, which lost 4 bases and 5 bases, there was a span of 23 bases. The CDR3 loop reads CASSSGPDYSDPETQYF. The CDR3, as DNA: TGTGCCAGCAGTTCCGGCCCGGACTACTCCGATCCTGAGACCCAGTACTTC.

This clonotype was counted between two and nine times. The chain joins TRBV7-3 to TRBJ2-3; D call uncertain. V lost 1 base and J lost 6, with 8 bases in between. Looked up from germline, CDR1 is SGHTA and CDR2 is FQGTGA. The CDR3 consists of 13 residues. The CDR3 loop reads CASSLRLSDTQYF. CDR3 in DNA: TGTGCCAGCAGCTTAAGGTTGAGTGATACGCAGTATTTT.

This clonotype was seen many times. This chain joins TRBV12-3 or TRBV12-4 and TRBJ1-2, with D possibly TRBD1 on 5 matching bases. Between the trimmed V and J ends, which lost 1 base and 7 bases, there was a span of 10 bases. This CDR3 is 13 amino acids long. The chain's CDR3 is CASSLGRDSGYTF. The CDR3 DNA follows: TGTGCCAGCAGTTTAGGACGGGACTCTGGCTACACCTTC.

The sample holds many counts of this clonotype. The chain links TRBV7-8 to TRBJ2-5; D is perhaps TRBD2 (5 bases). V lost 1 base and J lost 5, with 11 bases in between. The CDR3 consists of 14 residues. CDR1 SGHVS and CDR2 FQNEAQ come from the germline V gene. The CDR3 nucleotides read TGTGCCAGCAGCTTAGTAGAGGGTTGGGAGACCCAGTACTTC. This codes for CASSLVEGWETQYF.

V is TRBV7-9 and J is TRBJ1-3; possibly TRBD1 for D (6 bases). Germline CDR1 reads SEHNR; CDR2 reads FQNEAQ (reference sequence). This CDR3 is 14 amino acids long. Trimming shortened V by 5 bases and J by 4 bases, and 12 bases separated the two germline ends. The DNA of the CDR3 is TGTGCCAGCAGCCTTGGACAGCTAGGAAACACCATATATTTT. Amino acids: CASSLGQLGNTIYF.

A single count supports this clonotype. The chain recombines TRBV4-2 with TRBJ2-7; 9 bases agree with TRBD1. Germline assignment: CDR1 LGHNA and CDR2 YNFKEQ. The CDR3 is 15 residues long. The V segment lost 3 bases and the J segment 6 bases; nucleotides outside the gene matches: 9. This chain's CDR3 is CASSQAQQGAGEQYF. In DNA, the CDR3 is TGTGCCAGCAGCCAGGCCCAACAGGGGGCGGGCGAGCAGTACTTC.

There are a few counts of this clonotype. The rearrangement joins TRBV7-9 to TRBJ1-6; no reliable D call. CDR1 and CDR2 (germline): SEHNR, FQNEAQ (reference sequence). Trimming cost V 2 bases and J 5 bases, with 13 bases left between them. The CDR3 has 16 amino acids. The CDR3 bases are TGTGCCAGCAGCTTATGGTCAGACCCCAATAATTCACCCCTCCACTTT. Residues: CASSLWSDPNNSPLHF. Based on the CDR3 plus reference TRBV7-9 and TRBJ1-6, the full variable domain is DTGVSQNPRHKITKRGQNVTFRCDPISEHNRLYWYRQTLGQGPEFLTYFQNEAQLEKSRLLSDRFSAERPKGSFSTLEIQRTEQGDSAMYLCASSLWSDPNNSPLHFGNGTRLTVT.

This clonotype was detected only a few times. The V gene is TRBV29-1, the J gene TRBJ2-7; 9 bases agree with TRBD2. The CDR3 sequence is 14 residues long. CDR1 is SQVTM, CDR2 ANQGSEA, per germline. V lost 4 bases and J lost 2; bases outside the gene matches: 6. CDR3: CSVGLAGVAYEQYF. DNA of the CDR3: TGCAGCGTTGGTTTAGCGGGAGTTGCCTACGAGCAGTACTTC.

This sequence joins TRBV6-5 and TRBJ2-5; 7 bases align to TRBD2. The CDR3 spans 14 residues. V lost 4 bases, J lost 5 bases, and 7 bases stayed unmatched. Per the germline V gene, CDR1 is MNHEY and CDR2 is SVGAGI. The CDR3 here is CASSFWGGGETQYF. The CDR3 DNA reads TGTGCCAGCAGTTTTTGGGGGGGAGGGGAGACCCAGTACTTC.

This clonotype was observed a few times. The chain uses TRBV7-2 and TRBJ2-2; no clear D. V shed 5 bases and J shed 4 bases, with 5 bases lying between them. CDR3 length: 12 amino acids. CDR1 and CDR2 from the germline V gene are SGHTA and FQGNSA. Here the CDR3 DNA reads TGTGCCAGCAGCGCGGTCACCGGGGAGCTGTTTTTT. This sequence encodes CASSAVTGELFF.

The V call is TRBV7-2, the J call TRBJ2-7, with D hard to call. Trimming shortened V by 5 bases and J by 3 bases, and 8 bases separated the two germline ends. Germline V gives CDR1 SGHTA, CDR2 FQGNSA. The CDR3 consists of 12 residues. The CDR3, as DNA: TGTGCCAGCAGCAAAGCCGGCTACGAGCAGTACTTC. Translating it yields CASSKAGYEQYF. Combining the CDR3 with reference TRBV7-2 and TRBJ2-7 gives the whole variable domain GAGVSQSPSNKVTEKGKDVELRCDPISGHTALYWYRQSLGQGLEFLIYFQGNSAPDKSGLPSDRFSAERTGGSVSTLTIQRTQQEDSAVYLCASSKAGYEQYFGPGTRLTVT.

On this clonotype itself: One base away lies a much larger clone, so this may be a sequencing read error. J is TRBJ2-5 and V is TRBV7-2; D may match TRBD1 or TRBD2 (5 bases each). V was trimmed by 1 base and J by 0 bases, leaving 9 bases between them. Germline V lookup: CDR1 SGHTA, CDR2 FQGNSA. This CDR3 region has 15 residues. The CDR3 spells CASSLGGRYQETQYF. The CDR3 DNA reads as TGTGCCAGCAGCTTAGGGGGACGGTACCAAGAGACCCAGTACTTC. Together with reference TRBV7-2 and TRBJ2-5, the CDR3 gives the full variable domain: GAGVSQSPSNKVTEKGKDVELRCDPISGHTALYWYRQSLGQGLEFLIYFQGNSAPDKSGLPSDRFSAERTGGSVSTLTIQRTQQEDSAVYLCASSLGGRYQETQYFGPGTRLLVL.

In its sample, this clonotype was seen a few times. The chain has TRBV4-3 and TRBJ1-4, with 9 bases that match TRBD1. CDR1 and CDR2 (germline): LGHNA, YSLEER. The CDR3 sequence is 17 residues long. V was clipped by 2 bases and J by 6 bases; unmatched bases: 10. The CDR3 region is CASSQNGPGQGDEKLFF. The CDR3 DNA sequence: TGCGCCAGCAGCCAAAACGGTCCGGGACAGGGTGATGAAAAACTGTTTTTT.

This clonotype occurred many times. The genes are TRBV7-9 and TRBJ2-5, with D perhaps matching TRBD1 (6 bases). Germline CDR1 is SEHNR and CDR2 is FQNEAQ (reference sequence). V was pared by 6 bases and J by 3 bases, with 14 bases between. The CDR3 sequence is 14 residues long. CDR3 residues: CASREGTNKETQYF. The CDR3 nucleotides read TGTGCCAGCAGGGAAGGGACAAATAAAGAGACCCAGTACTTC.

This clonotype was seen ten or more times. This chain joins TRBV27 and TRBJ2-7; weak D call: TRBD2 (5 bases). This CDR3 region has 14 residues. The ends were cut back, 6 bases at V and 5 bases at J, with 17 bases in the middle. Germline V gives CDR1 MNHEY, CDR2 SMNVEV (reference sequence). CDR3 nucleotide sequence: TGTGCCAGCAGCCCAAACCCCAGCGGAAACGAGCAGTACTTC. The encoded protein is CASSPNPSGNEQYF.

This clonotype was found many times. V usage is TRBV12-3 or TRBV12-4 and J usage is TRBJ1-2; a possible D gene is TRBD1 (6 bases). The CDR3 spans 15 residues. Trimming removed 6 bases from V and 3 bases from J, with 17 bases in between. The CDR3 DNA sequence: TGTGCCAGCAGGCCCAGGGACACCTCTGACTATGGCTACACCTTC. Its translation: CASRPRDTSDYGYTF.

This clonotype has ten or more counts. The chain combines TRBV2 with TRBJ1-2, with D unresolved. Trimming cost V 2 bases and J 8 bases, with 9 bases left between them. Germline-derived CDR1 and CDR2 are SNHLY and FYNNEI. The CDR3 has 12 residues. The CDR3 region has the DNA TGTGCCAGCAGTGAATCGGATGGGGGCTACACCTTC. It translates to CASSESDGGYTF.

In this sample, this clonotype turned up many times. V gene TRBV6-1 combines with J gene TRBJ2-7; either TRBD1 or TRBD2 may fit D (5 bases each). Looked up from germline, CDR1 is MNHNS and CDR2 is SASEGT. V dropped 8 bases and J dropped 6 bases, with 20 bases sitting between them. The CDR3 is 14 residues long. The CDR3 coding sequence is TGTGCCAGCTCCTCCTTCGCTCCAGGGACCGAGCAGTACTTC. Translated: CASSSFAPGTEQYF.

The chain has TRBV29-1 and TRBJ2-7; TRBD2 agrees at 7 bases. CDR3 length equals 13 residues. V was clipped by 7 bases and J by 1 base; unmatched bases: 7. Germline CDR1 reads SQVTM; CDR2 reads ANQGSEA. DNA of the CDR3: TGCAGCGCTGGGGGGGGTCTTTCCTACGAGCAGTACTTC. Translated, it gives CSAGGGLSYEQYF.

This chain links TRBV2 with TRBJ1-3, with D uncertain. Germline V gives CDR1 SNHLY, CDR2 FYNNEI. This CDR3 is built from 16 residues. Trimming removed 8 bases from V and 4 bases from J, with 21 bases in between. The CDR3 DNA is TGTGCCAGCCTTCTTAAACTACGCACCCACGGAAACACCATATATTTT. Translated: CASLLKLRTHGNTIYF.

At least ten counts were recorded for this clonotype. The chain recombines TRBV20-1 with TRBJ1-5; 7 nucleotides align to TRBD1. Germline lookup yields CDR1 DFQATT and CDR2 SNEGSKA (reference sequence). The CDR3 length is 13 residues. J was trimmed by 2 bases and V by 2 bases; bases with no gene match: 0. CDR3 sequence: CSARRGRNQPQHF. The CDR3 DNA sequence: TGCAGTGCTAGAAGGGGGCGCAATCAGCCCCAGCATTTT.

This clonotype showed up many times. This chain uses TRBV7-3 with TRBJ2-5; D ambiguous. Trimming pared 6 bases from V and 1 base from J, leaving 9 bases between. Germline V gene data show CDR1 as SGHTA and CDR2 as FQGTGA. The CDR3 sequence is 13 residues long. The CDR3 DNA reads TGTGCCAGCAGTTATAGCCCCCAAGAGACCCAGTACTTC. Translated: CASSYSPQETQYF.